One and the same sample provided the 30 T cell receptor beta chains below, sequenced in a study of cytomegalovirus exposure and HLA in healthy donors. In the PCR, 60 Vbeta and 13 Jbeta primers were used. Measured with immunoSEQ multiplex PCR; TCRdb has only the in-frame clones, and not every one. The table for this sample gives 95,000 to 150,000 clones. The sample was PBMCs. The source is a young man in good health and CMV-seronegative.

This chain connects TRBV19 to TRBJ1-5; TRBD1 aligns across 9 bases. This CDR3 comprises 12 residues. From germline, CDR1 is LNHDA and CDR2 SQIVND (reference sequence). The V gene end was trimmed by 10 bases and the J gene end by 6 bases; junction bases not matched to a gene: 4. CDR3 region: CATGTGFQPQHF. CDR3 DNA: TGTGCCACCGGGACAGGGTTTCAGCCCCAGCATTTT.

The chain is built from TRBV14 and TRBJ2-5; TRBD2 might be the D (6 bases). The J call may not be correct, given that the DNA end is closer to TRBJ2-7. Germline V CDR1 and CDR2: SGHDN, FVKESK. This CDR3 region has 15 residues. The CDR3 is CASSQELGSMYEQYF. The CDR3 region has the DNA TGTGCCAGCAGCCAAGAGCTCGGGAGTATGTACGAGCAGTACTTC.

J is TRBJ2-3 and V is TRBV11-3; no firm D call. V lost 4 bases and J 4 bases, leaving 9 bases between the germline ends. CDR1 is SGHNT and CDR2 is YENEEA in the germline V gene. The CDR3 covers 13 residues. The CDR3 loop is CASSSPVSDTQYF. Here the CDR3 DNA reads TGTGCCAGCAGCTCCCCCGTATCAGATACGCAGTATTTT.

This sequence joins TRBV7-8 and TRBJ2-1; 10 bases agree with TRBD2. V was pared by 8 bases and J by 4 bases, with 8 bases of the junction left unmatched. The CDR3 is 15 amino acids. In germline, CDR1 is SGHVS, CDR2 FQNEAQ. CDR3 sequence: CASQDTSGAYNEQFF. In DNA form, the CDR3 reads TGTGCCAGCCAAGATACTAGCGGGGCTTACAATGAGCAGTTCTTC.

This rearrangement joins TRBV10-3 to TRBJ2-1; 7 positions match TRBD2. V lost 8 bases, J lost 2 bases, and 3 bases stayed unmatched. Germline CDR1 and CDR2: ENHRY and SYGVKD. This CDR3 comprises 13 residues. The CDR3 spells CAIGRGPYNEQFF. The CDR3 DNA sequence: TGTGCCATCGGGAGGGGACCCTACAATGAGCAGTTCTTC.

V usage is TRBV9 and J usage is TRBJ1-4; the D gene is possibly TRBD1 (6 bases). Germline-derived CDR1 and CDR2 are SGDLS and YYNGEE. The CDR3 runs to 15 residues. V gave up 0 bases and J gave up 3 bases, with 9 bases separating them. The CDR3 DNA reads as TGTGCCAGCAGCGTAGATGGACAGCCTAATGAAAAACTGTTTTTT. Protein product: CASSVDGQPNEKLFF.

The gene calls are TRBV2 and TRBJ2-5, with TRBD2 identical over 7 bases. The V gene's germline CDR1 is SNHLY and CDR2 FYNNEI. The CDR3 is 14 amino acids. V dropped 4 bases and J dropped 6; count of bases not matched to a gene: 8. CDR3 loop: CASSALADPQTQYF. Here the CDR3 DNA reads TGTGCCAGCAGTGCCCTAGCGGACCCCCAGACCCAGTACTTC.

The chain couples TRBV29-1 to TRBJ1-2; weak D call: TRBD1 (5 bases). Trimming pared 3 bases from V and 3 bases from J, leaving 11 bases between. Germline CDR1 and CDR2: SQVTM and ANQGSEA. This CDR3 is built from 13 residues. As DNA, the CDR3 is TGCAGCGTTGACCCCAGGGTTGACTATGGCTACACCTTC. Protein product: CSVDPRVDYGYTF.

The DNA for the CDR3 is TGCGCCAGCAGCTTGTGGGACACCGCCGGGGAGACCCAGTACTTC. Amino acid sequence: CASSLWDTAGETQYF. The chain has TRBV5-1 and TRBJ2-5; tentatively, D is TRBD1 (6 bases). CDR3 length: 15 residues. Trimming cost V 1 base and J 5 bases, with 15 bases left between them. The germline V gene encodes CDR1 SGHRS and CDR2 YFSETQ.

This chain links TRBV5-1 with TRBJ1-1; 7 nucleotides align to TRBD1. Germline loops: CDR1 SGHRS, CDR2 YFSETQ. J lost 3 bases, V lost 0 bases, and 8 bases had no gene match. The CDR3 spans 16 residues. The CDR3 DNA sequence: TGCGCCAGCAGCTTGGCTGAGACGGGACAGCACACTGAAGCTTTCTTT. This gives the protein CASSLAETGQHTEAFF.

The CDR3 loop is CASSLGTPGFWTSGGSRGNEQFF. The CDR3 region has the DNA TGTGCCAGCAGCCTCGGGACGCCAGGTTTCTGGACTAGCGGGGGAAGTAGGGGCAATGAGCAGTTCTTC. The genes are TRBV9 and TRBJ2-1; 13 bases map to TRBD2. Germline assignment: CDR1 SGDLS and CDR2 YYNGEE. V lost 4 bases, J lost 6 bases, and 28 bases stayed unmatched. There are 23 residues in the CDR3.

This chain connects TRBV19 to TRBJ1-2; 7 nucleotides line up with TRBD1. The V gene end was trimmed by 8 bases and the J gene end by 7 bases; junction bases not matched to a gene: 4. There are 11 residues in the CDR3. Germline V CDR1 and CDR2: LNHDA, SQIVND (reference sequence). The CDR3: CASRDRVGYTF. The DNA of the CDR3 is TGTGCCAGTCGAGACAGGGTTGGCTACACCTTC.

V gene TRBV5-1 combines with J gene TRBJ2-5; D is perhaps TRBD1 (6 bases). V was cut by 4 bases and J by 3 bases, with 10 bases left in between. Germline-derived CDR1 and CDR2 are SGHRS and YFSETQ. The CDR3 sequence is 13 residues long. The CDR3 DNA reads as TGCGCCAGCAGCCAGTGGACAGAAGAGACCCAGTACTTC. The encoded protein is CASSQWTEETQYF. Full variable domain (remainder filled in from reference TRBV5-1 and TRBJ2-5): KAGVTQTPRYLIKTRGQQVTLSCSPISGHRSVSWYQQTPGQGLQFLFEYFSETQRNKGNFPGRFSGRQFSNSRSEMNVSTLELGDSALYLCASSQWTEETQYFGPGTRLLVL.

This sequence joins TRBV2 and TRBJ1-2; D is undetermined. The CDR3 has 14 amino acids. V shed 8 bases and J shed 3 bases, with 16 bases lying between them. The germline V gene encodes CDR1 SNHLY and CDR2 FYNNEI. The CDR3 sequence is CASCPNGLDYGYTF. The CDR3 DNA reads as TGTGCCAGCTGCCCAAACGGACTGGACTATGGCTACACCTTC.

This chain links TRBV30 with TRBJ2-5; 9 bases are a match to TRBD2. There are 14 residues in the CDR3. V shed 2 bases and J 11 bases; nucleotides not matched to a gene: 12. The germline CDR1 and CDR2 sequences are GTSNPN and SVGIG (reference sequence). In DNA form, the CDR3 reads TGTGCCTGGAGTAGTCTGGGCGGGGGGGCTGTGCAGTACTTC. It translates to CAWSSLGGGAVQYF.

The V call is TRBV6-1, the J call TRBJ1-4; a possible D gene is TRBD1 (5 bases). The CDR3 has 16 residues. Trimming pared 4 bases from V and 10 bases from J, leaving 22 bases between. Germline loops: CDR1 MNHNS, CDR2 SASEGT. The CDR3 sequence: CASSGRQTFSGGKLFF. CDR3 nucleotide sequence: TGTGCCAGCAGTGGCCGACAGACCTTTAGCGGGGGAAAACTGTTTTTT.

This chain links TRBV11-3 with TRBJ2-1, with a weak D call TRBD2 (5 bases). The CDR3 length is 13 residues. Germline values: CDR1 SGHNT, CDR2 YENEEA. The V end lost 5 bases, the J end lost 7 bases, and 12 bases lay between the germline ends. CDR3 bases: TGTGCCAGCAGCAACGGCCCGGGAAATGAGCAGTTCTTC. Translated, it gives CASSNGPGNEQFF.

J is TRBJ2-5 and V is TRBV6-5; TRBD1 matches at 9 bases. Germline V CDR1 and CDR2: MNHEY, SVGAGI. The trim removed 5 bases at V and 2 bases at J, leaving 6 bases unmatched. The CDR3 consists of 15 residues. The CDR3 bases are TGTGCCAGCAGTAGTACTGGGACAGGGCAAGAGACCCAGTACTTC. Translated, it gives CASSSTGTGQETQYF.

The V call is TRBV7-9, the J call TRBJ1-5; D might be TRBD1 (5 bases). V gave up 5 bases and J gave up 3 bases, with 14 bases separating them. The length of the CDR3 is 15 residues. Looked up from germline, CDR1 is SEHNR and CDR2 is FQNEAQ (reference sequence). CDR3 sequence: CASSRGDGANQPQHF. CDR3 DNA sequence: TGTGCCAGCAGCCGGGGGGATGGGGCCAATCAGCCCCAGCATTTT.

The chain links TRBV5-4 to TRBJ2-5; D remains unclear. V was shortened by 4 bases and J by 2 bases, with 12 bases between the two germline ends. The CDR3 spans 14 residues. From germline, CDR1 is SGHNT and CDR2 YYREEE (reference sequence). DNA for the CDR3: TGTGCCAGCAGCCCAGGATTGGTACAAGAGACCCAGTACTTC. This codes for CASSPGLVQETQYF.

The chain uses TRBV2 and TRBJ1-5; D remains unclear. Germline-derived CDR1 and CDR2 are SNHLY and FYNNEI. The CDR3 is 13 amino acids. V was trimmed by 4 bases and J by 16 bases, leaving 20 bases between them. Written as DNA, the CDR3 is TGTGCCAGCAGTGGAGAGGTGAGGGAGGCCCTCCATTTT. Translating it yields CASSGEVREALHF.

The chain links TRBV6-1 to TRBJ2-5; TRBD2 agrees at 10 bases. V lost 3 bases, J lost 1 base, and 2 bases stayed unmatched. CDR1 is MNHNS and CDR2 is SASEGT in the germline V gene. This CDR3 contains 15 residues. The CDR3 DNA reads TGTGCCAGCAGTGATCTAGCGGGAGCCCAAGAGACCCAGTACTTC. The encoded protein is CASSDLAGAQETQYF.

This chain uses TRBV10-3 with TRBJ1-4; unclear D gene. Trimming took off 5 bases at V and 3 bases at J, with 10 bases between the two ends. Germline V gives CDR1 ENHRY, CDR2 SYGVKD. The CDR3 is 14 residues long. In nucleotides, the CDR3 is TGTGCCATCAGTCTTGGCAGTCCTAATGAAAAACTGTTTTTT. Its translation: CAISLGSPNEKLFF.

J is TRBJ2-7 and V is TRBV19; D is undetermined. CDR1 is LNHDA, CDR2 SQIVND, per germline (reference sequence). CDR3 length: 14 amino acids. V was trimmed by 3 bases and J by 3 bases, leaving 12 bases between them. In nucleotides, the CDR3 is TGTGCCAGTAGTATCCGAGGTGCAGTCTACGAGCAGTACTTC. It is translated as CASSIRGAVYEQYF.

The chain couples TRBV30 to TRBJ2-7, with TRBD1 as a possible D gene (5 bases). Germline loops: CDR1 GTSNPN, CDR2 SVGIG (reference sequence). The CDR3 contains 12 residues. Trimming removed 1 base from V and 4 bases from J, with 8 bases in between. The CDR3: CAWSAKGYEQYF. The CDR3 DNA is TGTGCCTGGAGTGCAAAGGGGTACGAGCAGTACTTC.

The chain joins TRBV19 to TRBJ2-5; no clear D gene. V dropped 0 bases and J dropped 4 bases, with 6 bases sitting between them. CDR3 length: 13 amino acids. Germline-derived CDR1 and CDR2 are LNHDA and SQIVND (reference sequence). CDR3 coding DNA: TGTGCCAGTAGTATAGATTCAGGAGAGACCCAGTACTTC. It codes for CASSIDSGETQYF.

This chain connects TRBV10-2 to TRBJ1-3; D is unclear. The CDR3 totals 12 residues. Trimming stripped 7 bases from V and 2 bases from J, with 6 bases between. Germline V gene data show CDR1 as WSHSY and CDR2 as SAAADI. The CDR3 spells CASTGAGNTIYF. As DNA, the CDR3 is TGCGCCAGCACAGGTGCTGGAAACACCATATATTTT.

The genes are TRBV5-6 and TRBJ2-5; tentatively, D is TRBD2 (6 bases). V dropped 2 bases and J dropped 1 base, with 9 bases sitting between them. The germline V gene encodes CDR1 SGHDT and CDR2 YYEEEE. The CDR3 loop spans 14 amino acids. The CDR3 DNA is TGTGCCAGCAGCTTCGGGACTCCCCAAGAGACCCAGTACTTC. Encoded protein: CASSFGTPQETQYF. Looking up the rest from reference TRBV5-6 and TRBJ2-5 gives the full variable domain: DAGVTQSPTHLIKTRGQQVTLRCSPKSGHDTVSWYQQALGQGPQFIFQYYEEEERQRGNFPDRFSGHQFPNYSSELNVNALLLGDSALYLCASSFGTPQETQYFGPGTRLLVL.

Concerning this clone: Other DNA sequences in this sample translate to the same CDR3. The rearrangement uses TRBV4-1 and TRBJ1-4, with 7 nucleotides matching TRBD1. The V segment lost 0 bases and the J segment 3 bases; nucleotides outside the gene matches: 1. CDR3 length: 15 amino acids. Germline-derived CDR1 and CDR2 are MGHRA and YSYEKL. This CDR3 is CASSQEGQSNEKLFF. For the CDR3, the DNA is TGCGCCAGCAGCCAAGAGGGACAGTCTAATGAAAAACTGTTTTTT.

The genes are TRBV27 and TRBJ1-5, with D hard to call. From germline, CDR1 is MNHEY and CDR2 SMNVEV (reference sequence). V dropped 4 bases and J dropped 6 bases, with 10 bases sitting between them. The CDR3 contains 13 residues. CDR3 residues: CASSSSRGQPQHF. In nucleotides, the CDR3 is TGTGCCAGCAGTTCGTCAAGAGGTCAGCCCCAGCATTTT.